These T cell receptor beta chains were read from a single sample in a study of human T cells and chemical hapten exposure. TCRdb passed the RACE reads through MiXCR, listing each CDR3 protein once. The sample comprises about 92,000 distinct CDR3 sequences, 8% to 10% of which are singletons, and around 4% rests with the top ten. Sequenced here: whole blood, sampled in connection with sensitization to the hapten diphenylcyclopropenone (DPC). These receptors were collected from a woman aged 35 to 49 with alopecia areata. Some clones in this sample may be carry-over from other donors' samples. CDR3s leave out the opening cysteine and the closing phenylalanine or tryptophan. Clone size is shown for a subset of rows, as once, few, many or a class of expanded clone.

V gene	clone size	CDR3 length	J gene	CDR3 protein
TRBV12-3/TRBV12-4	NA	12	TRBJ2-7	ASTGGLALDEQY
TRBV27	NA	13	TRBJ1-2	ASSPNVRGFYGYT
TRBV5-1	few	13	TRBJ2-1	ASSLVSGIVDEQF
TRBV7-3	few	11	TRBJ2-2	ASSSDGAGELF
TRBV4-2	many	14	TRBJ2-1	ASSQVLAPTYNEQF
TRBV3-1	many	13	TRBJ2-4	ASSRAAGTKNIQY
TRBV4-3	many	13	TRBJ2-5	ASSQEGGNQETQY
TRBV7-2	many	14	TRBJ1-3	ASSYSQGLTGNTIY
TRBV18	NA	12	TRBJ1-5	ASSRQGSNQPQH
TRBV7-6	NA	12	TRBJ1-5	ASSLLTGEQPQH
TRBV12-3/TRBV12-4	NA	10	TRBJ2-3	ASGRVTDTQY
TRBV7-6	many	12	TRBJ2-5	ASSLVYREETQY
TRBV25-1	NA	16	TRBJ2-1	ASSEAFRGGASYNEQF
TRBV10-2	NA	10	TRBJ1-1	ASSGMAPEAF
TRBV12-3/TRBV12-4	NA	16	TRBJ1-1	ARGALAASLGMNTEAF
TRBV29-1	few	14	TRBJ2-4	SVETWVLLAKNIQY
TRBV5-6	many	12	TRBJ1-1	ASSLPVMNTEAF
TRBV7-9	many	14	TRBJ1-6	ASSLARVDGNSPLH
TRBV28	NA	9	TRBJ2-3	ASHTTDTQY
TRBV6-5	NA	10	TRBJ2-5	ASSYRGGTQY
TRBV9	many	10	TRBJ2-1	ASSVSGGKEF
TRBV6-1	NA	11	TRBJ1-1	ASSEGLGTEAF
TRBV18	many	12	TRBJ1-3	ASSPPARGNTIY
TRBV5-6	few	15	TRBJ2-3	ASSLADGLVYGDTQY
TRBV7-2	many	13	TRBJ2-7	ASSRDRGDSYEQY
TRBV4-3	few	12	TRBJ1-5	ASSHGTVNQPQH
TRBV19	few	12	TRBJ2-7	ASSIVAGGYEQY
TRBV2	many	16	TRBJ2-2	ASSPPGLAKIFSGELF
TRBV10-3	few	12	TRBJ1-4	AIGSGDSGEKLF
TRBV9	NA	11	TRBJ2-4	ASSVEQGNIQY
TRBV6-6	few	13	TRBJ1-2	ASSYHGTGNYGYT
TRBV28	few	12	TRBJ1-2	ASSLGTTVYGYT
TRBV7-2	NA	10	TRBJ1-2	ASSLEVYGYT
TRBV5-1	NA	13	TRBJ2-2	ASSTGDRDVGELF
TRBV12-3/TRBV12-4	few	12	TRBJ2-1	ASSLAGGRNEQF
TRBV2	many	12	TRBJ1-5	ASSLSTGGQPQH
TRBV2	few	12	TRBJ1-1	ASSEALGNTEAF
TRBV20-1	many	13	TRBJ1-1	SASPDKGRFTEAF
TRBV5-1	many	14	TRBJ1-2	ASSPSTTGGNYGYT
TRBV7-9	NA	12	TRBJ2-5	ASSTTSYPESQY
TRBV29-1	many	10	TRBJ1-2	STFGGRRGYT
TRBV12-3/TRBV12-4	NA	13	TRBJ2-5	ASTNLQGLEETQY
TRBV7-2	many	12	TRBJ1-2	ASSLGTGVYGYT
TRBV19	many	11	TRBJ2-1	ASTPRDYNEQF
TRBV29-1	many	10	TRBJ2-2	SAPGGNGELF
TRBV12-3/TRBV12-4	many	13	TRBJ2-1	ASSSNRESYNEQF
TRBV28	many	14	TRBJ1-1	ASSSPGRRRNTEAF
TRBV4-3	many	13	TRBJ2-2	ASSQLTGVAGELF
TRBV20-1	NA	14	TRBJ1-1	SASDQGSSMNTEAF
TRBV6-2/TRBV6-3	many	14	TRBJ2-3	ASTPGTSEFTDTQY
TRBV27	many	9	TRBJ1-5	AIISNQPQH
TRBV20-1	many	12	TRBJ1-4	SARDGTLAEKLF
TRBV29-1	NA	12	TRBJ1-2	SATLEPFNYGYT
TRBV7-2	NA	13	TRBJ2-3	ASSLYQGGTDTQY
TRBV6-4	few	11	TRBJ2-7	VPDTEGTYEQY
TRBV3-1	many	13	TRBJ2-1	ASSPPSGPHNEQF
TRBV2	many	16	TRBJ1-6	ASSGRGGLSSYNSPLH